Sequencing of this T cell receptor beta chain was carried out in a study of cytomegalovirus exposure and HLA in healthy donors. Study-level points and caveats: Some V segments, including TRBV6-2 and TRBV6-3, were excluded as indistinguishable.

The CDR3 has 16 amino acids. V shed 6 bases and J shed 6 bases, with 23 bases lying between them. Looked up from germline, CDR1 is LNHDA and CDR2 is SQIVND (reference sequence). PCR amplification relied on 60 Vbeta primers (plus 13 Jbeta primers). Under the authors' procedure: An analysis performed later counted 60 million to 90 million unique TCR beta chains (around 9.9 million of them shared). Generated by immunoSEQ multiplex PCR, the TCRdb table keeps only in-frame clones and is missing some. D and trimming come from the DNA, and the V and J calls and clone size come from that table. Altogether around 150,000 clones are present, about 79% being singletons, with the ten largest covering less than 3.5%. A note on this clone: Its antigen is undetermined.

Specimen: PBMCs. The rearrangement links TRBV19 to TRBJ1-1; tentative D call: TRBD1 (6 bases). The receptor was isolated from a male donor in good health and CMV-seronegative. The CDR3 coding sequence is TGTGCCAGTAGGCCCACAGGGACCAAGGGTTGGTCTGAAGCTTTCTTT. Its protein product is CASRPTGTKGWSEAFF.